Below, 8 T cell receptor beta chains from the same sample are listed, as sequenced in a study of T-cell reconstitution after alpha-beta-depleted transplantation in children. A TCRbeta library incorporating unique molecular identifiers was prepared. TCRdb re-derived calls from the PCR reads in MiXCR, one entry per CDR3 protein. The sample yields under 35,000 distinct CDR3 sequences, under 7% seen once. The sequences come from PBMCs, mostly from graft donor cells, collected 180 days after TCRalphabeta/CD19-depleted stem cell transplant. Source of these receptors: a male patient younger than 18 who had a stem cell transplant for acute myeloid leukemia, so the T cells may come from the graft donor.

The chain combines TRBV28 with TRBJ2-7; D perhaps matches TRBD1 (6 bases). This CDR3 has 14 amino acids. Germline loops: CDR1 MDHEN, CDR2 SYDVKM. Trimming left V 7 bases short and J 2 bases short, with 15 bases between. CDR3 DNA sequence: TGTGCCAGCAAGGGACAATTCAACGCCTACGAGCAGTACTTC. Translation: CASKGQFNAYEQYF.

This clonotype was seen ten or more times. The CDR3 nucleotides read TGTGCCAGCAGCTTTGGGGCCCTGAACACTGAAGCTTTCTTT. This encodes CASSFGALNTEAFF. V usage is TRBV7-9 and J usage is TRBJ1-1; D might be TRBD1 (5 bases). In germline, CDR1 is SEHNR, CDR2 FQNEAQ (reference sequence). V was cut by 3 bases and J by 0 bases, with 8 bases left in between. This CDR3 region has 14 residues.

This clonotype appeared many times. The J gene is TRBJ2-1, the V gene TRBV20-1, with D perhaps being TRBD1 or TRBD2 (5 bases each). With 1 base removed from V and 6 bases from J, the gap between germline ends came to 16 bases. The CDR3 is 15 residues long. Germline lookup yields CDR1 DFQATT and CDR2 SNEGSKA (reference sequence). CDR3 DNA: TGCAGTGCTAGAGGTACCACATTTGGGGGCAATGAGCAGTTCTTC. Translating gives CSARGTTFGGNEQFF.

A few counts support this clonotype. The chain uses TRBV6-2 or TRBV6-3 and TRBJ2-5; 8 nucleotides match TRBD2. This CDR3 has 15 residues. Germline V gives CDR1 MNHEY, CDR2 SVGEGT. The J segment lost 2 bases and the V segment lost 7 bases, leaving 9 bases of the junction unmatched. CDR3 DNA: TGTGCCAGCACCCCCCCCGGGAGGGATCAAGAGACCCAGTACTTC. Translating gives CASTPPGRDQETQYF.

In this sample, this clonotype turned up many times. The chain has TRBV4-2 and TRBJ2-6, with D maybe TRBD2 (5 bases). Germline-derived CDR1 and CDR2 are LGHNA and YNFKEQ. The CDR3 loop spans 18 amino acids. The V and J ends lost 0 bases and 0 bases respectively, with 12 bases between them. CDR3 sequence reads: CASSQDQEGHSGANVLTF. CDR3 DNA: TGTGCCAGCAGCCAAGATCAAGAGGGCCACTCTGGGGCCAACGTCCTGACTTTC.

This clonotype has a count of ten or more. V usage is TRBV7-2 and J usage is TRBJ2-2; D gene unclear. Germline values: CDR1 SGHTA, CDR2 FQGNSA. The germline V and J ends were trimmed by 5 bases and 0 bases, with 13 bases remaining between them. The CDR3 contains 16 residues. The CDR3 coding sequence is TGTGCCAGCAGCCGACCGGTGGGTTCGAACACCGGGGAGCTGTTTTTT. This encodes CASSRPVGSNTGELFF. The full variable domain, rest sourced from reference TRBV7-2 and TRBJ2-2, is GAGVSQSPSNKVTEKGKDVELRCDPISGHTALYWYRQSLGQGLEFLIYFQGNSAPDKSGLPSDRFSAERTGGSVSTLTIQRTQQEDSAVYLCASSRPVGSNTGELFFGEGSRLTVL.

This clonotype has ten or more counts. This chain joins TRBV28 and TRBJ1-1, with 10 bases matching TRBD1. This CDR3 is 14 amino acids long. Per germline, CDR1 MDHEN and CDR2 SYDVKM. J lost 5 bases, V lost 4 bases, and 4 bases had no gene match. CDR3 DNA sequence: TGTGCCAGCAGTTCGACAGGGGGCCGAACTGAAGCTTTCTTT. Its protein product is CASSSTGGRTEAFF.

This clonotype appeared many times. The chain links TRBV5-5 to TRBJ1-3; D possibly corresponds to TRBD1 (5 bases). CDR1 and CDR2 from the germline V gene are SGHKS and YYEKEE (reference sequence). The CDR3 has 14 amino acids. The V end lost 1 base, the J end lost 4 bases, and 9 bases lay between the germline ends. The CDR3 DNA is TGTGCCAGCAGCTTGACACAGGCGGGAAACACCATATATTTT. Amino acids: CASSLTQAGNTIYF.